This TCR beta chain is drawn from a study of beta chain features in type 1 diabetes. Trimming left V 6 bases short and J 0 bases short, with 7 bases between. This CDR3 contains 13 residues. Germline CDR1 reads MDHEN; CDR2 reads SYDVKM. Study-level findings and limits: TCRB repertoires of naive, central memory and Treg cells appeared more similar among patients than among healthy donors.

A remark on this clone: Its specificity is unknown.

Every bit of the isolated RNA underwent reverse transcription, so sequencing read expressed TCRB transcripts. Measured with immunoSEQ multiplex PCR; TCRdb has only the in-frame clones, and not every one. The repertoire holds almost 350,000 clones, with 7.5% to 9% as singletons. This receptor was taken from a woman under 30 in good health. The sequencing input was central memory CD4+ T cells from blood. The chain is built from TRBV28 and TRBJ2-3; D uncertain. DNA for the CDR3: TGTGCCAGCAGGGTTCAAAGCACAGATACGCAGTATTTT. Translation gives CASRVQSTDTQYF.